The 26 T cell receptor beta chains given below trace back to one sample, sequenced in a study of OX40 agonist ivuxolimab in advanced cancers. The assay was immunoSEQ multiplex PCR, and TCRdb's table has in-frame clones only and misses some. This table holds over 50,000 clones, approximately 92% found once. The sample consisted of CD4+ or CD8+ T cells sorted from blood, taken in a trial of the OX40 agonist ivuxolimab. These receptors originate from an adult with an advanced solid tumor such as melanoma, head and neck, liver or kidney cancer.

The chain joins TRBV7-9 to TRBJ1-2; D might be TRBD1 (5 bases). The germline V and J ends were trimmed by 6 bases and 8 bases, with 16 bases remaining between them. The CDR3 is made up of 13 amino acids. Germline V gene data show CDR1 as SEHNR and CDR2 as FQNEAQ (reference sequence). For the CDR3, the DNA is TGTGCCAGCAGACAGGCAGAGTCCCAGGGCTACACCTTC. Translating gives CASRQAESQGYTF.

V usage is TRBV27 and J usage is TRBJ1-3; D gene uncertain. The CDR3 totals 13 residues. The ends were cut back, 3 bases at V and 4 bases at J, with 7 bases in the middle. Germline CDR1 MNHEY, CDR2 SMNVEV (reference sequence). The CDR3 bases are TGTGCCAGCAGTTTTGGCGGGGGAAACACCATATATTTT. Its translation: CASSFGGGNTIYF.

This rearrangement joins TRBV7-9 to TRBJ2-1, with TRBD2 matching over 9 bases. This CDR3 region has 14 residues. The ends lost 1 base at V and 8 bases at J; junction bases unmatched: 3. Germline V lookup: CDR1 SEHNR, CDR2 FQNEAQ (reference sequence). CDR3 nucleotide sequence: TGTGCCAGCAGCTTAGTGGTAGCGGGAGATGAGCAGTTCTTC. Translation gives CASSLVVAGDEQFF.

This chain links TRBV5-4 with TRBJ2-3; a weak D match, TRBD2 (6 bases). The ends were cut back, 5 bases at V and 0 bases at J, with 13 bases in the middle. Germline CDR1 SGHNT, CDR2 YYREEE (reference sequence). This CDR3 region has 15 residues. This chain's CDR3 is CASRPPEGSTDTQYF. CDR3 in DNA: TGTGCCAGCAGGCCCCCGGAGGGCAGCACAGATACGCAGTATTTT.

This clone was observed a single time. This sequence joins TRBV7-9 and TRBJ1-4; TRBD1 might be the D (6 bases). CDR3 length: 17 amino acids. The ends were cut back, 4 bases at V and 3 bases at J, with 18 bases in the middle. Germline V gene data show CDR1 as SEHNR and CDR2 as FQNEAQ (reference sequence). Written as DNA, the CDR3 is TGTGCCAGCAGCTCACACTCTGGGCGGGGGCCTAATGAAAAACTGTTTTTT. Amino acid sequence: CASSSHSGRGPNEKLFF.

The J gene is TRBJ1-1, the V gene TRBV11-2, with TRBD1 identical over 7 bases. CDR3 length: 14 amino acids. From germline, CDR1 is SGHAT and CDR2 FQNNGV. The junction had 7 bases not matched to a gene; V was cut back by 1 base and J by 8 bases. The CDR3 sequence is CASSLAVRGVEAFF. CDR3 nucleotides: TGTGCCAGCAGCTTAGCTGTCAGGGGGGTGGAAGCTTTCTTT. Based on the CDR3 plus reference TRBV11-2 and TRBJ1-1, the full variable domain is EAGVAQSPRYKIIEKRQSVAFWCNPISGHATLYWYQQILGQGPKLLIQFQNNGVVDDSQLPKDRFSAERLKGVDSTLKIQPAKLEDSAVYLCASSLAVRGVEAFFGQGTRLTVV.

The chain employs TRBV6-6 and TRBJ2-7; D is perhaps TRBD1 (6 bases). V lost 4 bases and J 6 bases, leaving 16 bases between the germline ends. This CDR3 has 14 residues. Per the germline V gene, CDR1 is MNHNY and CDR2 is SVGAGI (reference sequence). The CDR3 spells CASSLGGVIAEQYV. The CDR3 DNA sequence: TGTGCCAGCAGTTTAGGGGGAGTAATCGCCGAGCAGTACGTC.

This clone was seen only once. CDR3 region: CASNVRPGNSPLHF. CDR3 nucleotide sequence: TGTGCCAGCAATGTCCGTCCAGGGAATTCACCCCTCCACTTT. The chain couples TRBV6-1 to TRBJ1-6; the D gene is possibly TRBD1 (5 bases). CDR1 MNHNS and CDR2 SASEGT come from the germline V gene. CDR3 size: 14 residues. V dropped 7 bases and J dropped 7 bases, with 14 bases sitting between them.

The chain couples TRBV28 to TRBJ2-1; perhaps TRBD2 as D (6 bases). Trimming cost V 4 bases and J 4 bases, with 20 bases left between them. Germline CDR1 reads MDHEN; CDR2 reads SYDVKM. CDR3 length: 17 amino acids. CDR3 sequence reads: CASSSGTRLGFYNEQFF. The CDR3 nucleotides are TGTGCCAGCAGTTCCGGGACTCGACTCGGTTTTTACAATGAGCAGTTCTTC.

The chain recombines TRBV7-9 with TRBJ2-1, with D maybe TRBD2 (6 bases). The CDR3 length is 13 residues. V lost 10 bases and J lost 1, with 11 bases in between. The V gene's germline CDR1 is SEHNR and CDR2 FQNEAQ (reference sequence). The CDR3 spells CATAGGSYNEQFF. CDR3 DNA: TGTGCCACCGCCGGGGGATCCTACAATGAGCAGTTCTTC.

This clone is a singleton in its sample. The chain is built from TRBV5-1 and TRBJ2-1; D unresolved. Germline loops: CDR1 SGHRS, CDR2 YFSETQ. The V gene lost 4 bases and the J gene lost 8 bases, with 7 bases spanning the gap. There are 11 residues in the CDR3. The CDR3 nucleotides are TGCGCCAGCAGCGAAAACTATGAGCAGTTCTTC. This translates into CASSENYEQFF.

The genes are TRBV13 and TRBJ2-3; no clear D gene. Looked up from germline, CDR1 is PRHDT and CDR2 is FYEKMQ (reference sequence). Trimming cost V 6 bases and J 1 base, with 2 bases left between them. The CDR3 has 11 amino acids. The CDR3 region is CASRGTDTQYF. The CDR3 nucleotides are TGTGCCAGCAGGGGCACAGATACGCAGTATTTT.

The chain couples TRBV19 to TRBJ2-6, with D unclear. The germline V gene encodes CDR1 LNHDA and CDR2 SQIVND (reference sequence). The V end was cut by 3 bases, the J end by 0 bases, with 6 bases between. This CDR3 has 15 amino acids. The CDR3: CASSISFSGANVLTF. CDR3 DNA: TGTGCCAGTAGTATCTCTTTCTCTGGGGCCAACGTCCTGACTTTC.

This clone appeared once. The chain uses TRBV29-1 and TRBJ2-2; D remains unclear. CDR3 size: 11 residues. Germline V CDR1 and CDR2: SQVTM, ANQGSEA. Trimming removed 2 bases at V and 7 bases at J, with 5 bases between. The CDR3 is CSVENGGELFF. The CDR3 nucleotides are TGCAGCGTTGAAAACGGCGGGGAGCTGTTTTTT.

The V call is TRBV9, the J call TRBJ1-2, with D possibly being TRBD1 (6 bases). Germline assignment: CDR1 SGDLS and CDR2 YYNGEE. CDR3 size: 14 residues. The V gene lost 4 bases and the J gene lost 3 bases, with 13 bases spanning the gap. CDR3 sequence: CASSSWGADYGYTF. DNA for the CDR3: TGTGCCAGCAGCTCGTGGGGGGCAGACTATGGCTACACCTTC. The complete variable domain, with remaining parts taken from reference TRBV9 and TRBJ1-2, reads DSGVTQTPKHLITATGQRVTLRCSPRSGDLSVYWYQQSLDQGLQFLIQYYNGEERAKGNILERFSAQQFPDLHSELNLSSLELGDSALYFCASSSWGADYGYTFGSGTRLTVV.

This clone was observed a handful of times. The genes are TRBV4-1 and TRBJ2-1; TRBD2 agrees at 15 bases. The CDR3 is 15 amino acids. V was clipped by 4 bases and J by 7 bases; unmatched bases: 2. Germline V lookup: CDR1 MGHRA, CDR2 YSYEKL. The CDR3 nucleotides are TGCGCCAGCAGCCCGGGACTAGCGGGAGGAAATGAGCAGTTCTTC. Translated, it gives CASSPGLAGGNEQFF.

The chain carries TRBV5-4 and TRBJ1-2; D is ambiguous. Trimming removed 0 bases at V and 5 bases at J, with 11 bases between. Germline V gives CDR1 SGHNT, CDR2 YYREEE (reference sequence). CDR3 length: 14 amino acids. The CDR3 DNA reads TGTGCCAGCAGCTTGGCCGGTCCATTTTATGGCTACACCTTC. It translates to CASSLAGPFYGYTF.

This clone was observed a single time. The V gene is TRBV27, the J gene TRBJ2-1; D gene ambiguous. The CDR3 is 13 amino acids. Trimming cost V 5 bases and J 3 bases, with 8 bases left between them. In germline, CDR1 is MNHEY, CDR2 SMNVEV (reference sequence). The chain's CDR3 is CASSLVNYNEQFF. CDR3 bases: TGTGCCAGCAGTCTCGTGAACTACAATGAGCAGTTCTTC.

This chain uses TRBV6-1 with TRBJ2-7; no clear D gene. CDR3 size: 11 residues. Trimming removed 6 bases from V and 4 bases from J, with 7 bases in between. Per the germline V gene, CDR1 is MNHNS and CDR2 is SASEGT. This CDR3 is CASSFGYEQYV. The CDR3 coding sequence is TGTGCCAGCAGCTTTGGGTACGAGCAGTACGTC.

The chain is built from TRBV7-6 and TRBJ1-2; no reliable D call. Trimming removed 1 base from V and 7 bases from J, with 10 bases in between. There are 13 residues in the CDR3. CDR1 is SGHVS and CDR2 is FNYEAQ in the germline V gene. CDR3 in DNA: TGTGCCAGCAGCTTAGGAGATGTGACTGGCTACACCTTC. Its protein is CASSLGDVTGYTF. Full variable domain (remainder filled in from reference TRBV7-6 and TRBJ1-2): GAGVSQSPRYKVTKRGQDVALRCDPISGHVSLYWYRQALGQGPEFLTYFNYEAQQDKSGLPNDRFSAERPEGSISTLTIQRTEQRDSAMYRCASSLGDVTGYTFGSGTRLTVV.

The V and J genes are TRBV5-1 and TRBJ2-5, with D possibly being TRBD1 (5 bases). Per germline, CDR1 SGHRS and CDR2 YFSETQ. This CDR3 spans 16 amino acids. Trimming stripped 2 bases from V and 2 bases from J, with 16 bases between. The CDR3 DNA reads TGCGCCAGCAGCTTCCAGGGCCCTCCTCCTCAAGAGACCCAGTACTTC. Translated, it gives CASSFQGPPPQETQYF.

For the CDR3, the DNA is TGTGCCAGCAGCCATCAGGAGGTAGCGGGAGGGTCAGATACGCAGTATTTT. Translating gives CASSHQEVAGGSDTQYF. The J gene is TRBJ2-3, the V gene TRBV4-2, with 11 nucleotides matching TRBD2. J gave up 4 bases and V 3 bases, and 9 bases lay outside the gene matches. The CDR3 spans 17 residues. Germline CDR1 LGHNA, CDR2 YNFKEQ.

This chain connects TRBV30 to TRBJ1-5; no reliable D call. CDR3 length: 15 amino acids. The V gene's germline CDR1 is GTSNPN and CDR2 SVGIG (reference sequence). V was pared by 0 bases and J by 1 base, with 10 bases between. The CDR3 DNA sequence: TGTGCCTGGAGTGTATTCGGGTGGAGCAATCAGCCCCAGCATTTT. This translates into CAWSVFGWSNQPQHF.

The chain has TRBV11-3 and TRBJ1-4, with D tentatively TRBD1 (6 bases). The CDR3 sequence is 12 residues long. V lost 1 base to trimming and J lost 10 bases, with 7 bases between them. Germline V gives CDR1 SGHNT, CDR2 YENEEA. The CDR3 nucleotides read TGTGCCAGCAGCTTAGTAGGGGGAAAACTGTTTTTT. Protein sequence: CASSLVGGKLFF.

This sequence joins TRBV2 and TRBJ1-2; D is uncertain. Germline CDR1 and CDR2: SNHLY and FYNNEI. V was cut by 4 bases and J by 2 bases, with 11 bases left in between. This CDR3 is 14 amino acids long. Written as DNA, the CDR3 is TGTGCCAGCAGTGCGGTGGTCTCGAACTATGGCTACACCTTC. This translates into CASSAVVSNYGYTF.

The chain couples TRBV7-9 to TRBJ2-5; D is unresolved. Germline CDR1 is SEHNR and CDR2 is FQNEAQ (reference sequence). Trimming cost V 3 bases and J 2 bases, with 4 bases left between them. The CDR3 length is 12 residues. The CDR3: CASSFGQETQYF. DNA of the CDR3: TGTGCCAGCAGCTTTGGGCAAGAGACCCAGTACTTC. The variable domain in full, completed from reference TRBV7-9 and TRBJ2-5, reads DTGVSQNPRHKITKRGQNVTFRCDPISEHNRLYWYRQTLGQGPEFLTYFQNEAQLEKSRLLSDRFSAERPKGSFSTLEIQRTEQGDSAMYLCASSFGQETQYFGPGTRLLVL.